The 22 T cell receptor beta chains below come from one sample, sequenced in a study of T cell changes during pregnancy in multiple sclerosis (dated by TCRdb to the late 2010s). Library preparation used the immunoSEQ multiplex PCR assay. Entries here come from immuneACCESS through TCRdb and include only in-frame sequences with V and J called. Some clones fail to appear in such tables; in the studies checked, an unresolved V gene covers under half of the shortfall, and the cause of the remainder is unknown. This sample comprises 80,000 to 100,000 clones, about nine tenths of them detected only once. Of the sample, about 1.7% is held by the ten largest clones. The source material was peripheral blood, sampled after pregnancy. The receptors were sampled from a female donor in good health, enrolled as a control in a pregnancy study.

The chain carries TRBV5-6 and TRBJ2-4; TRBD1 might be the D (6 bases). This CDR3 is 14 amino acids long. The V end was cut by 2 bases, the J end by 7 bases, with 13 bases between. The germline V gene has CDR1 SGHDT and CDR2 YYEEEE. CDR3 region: CASSFLTGSNIQYF. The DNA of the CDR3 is TGTGCCAGCAGCTTCCTGACAGGCAGCAACATTCAGTACTTC.

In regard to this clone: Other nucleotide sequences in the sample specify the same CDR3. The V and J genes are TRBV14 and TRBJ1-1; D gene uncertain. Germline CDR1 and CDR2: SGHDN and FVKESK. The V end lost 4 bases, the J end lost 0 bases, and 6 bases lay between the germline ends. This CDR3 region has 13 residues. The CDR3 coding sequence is TGTGCCAGCAGCCCGTTGTTGAACACTGAAGCTTTCTTT. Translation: CASSPLLNTEAFF.

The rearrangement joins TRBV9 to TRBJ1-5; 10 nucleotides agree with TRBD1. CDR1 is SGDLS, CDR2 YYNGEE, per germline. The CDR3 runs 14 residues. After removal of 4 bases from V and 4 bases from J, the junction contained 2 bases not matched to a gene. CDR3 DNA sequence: TGTGCCAGCAGCCGGACAGGGGGGAATCAGCCCCAGCATTTT. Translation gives CASSRTGGNQPQHF.

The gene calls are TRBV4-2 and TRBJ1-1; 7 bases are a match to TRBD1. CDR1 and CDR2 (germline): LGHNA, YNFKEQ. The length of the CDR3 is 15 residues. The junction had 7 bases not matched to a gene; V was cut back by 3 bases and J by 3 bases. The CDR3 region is CASSHGEGAYTEAFF. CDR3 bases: TGTGCCAGCAGCCACGGAGAGGGGGCATACACTGAAGCTTTCTTT.

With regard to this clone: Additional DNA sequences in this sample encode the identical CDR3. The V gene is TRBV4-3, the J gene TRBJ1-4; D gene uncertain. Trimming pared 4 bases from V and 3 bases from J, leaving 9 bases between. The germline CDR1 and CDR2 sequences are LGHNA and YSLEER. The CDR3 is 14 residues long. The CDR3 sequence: CASSLVLSNEKLFF. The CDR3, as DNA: TGCGCCAGCAGCCTAGTTTTGTCTAATGAAAAACTGTTTTTT.

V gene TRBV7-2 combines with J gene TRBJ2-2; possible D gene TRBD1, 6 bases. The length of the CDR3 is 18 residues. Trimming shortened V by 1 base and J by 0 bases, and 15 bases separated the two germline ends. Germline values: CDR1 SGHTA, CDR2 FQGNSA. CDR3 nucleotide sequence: TGTGCCAGCAGCTTAGAGGGGGTTGTGACAGCGAACACCGGGGAGCTGTTTTTT. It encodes CASSLEGVVTANTGELFF.

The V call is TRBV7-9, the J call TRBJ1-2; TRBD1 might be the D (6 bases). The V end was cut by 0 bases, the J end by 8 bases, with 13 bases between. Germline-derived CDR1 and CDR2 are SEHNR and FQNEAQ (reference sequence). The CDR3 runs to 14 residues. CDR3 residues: CASSLAGGTPGYTF. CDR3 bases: TGTGCCAGCAGCTTAGCGGGGGGGACACCGGGCTACACCTTC.

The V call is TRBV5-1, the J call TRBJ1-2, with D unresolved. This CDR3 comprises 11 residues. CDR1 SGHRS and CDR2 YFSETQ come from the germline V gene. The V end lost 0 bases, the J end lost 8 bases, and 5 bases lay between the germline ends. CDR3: CASSLALGYTF. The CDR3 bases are TGCGCCAGCAGCTTGGCTTTAGGCTACACCTTC.

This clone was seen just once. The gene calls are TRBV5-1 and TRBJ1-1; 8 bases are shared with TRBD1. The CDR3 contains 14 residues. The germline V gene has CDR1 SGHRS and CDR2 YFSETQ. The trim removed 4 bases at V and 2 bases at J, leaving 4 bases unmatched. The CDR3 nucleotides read TGCGCCAGCAGCCCGGGGACAGGCAACACTGAAGCTTTCTTT. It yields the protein CASSPGTGNTEAFF.

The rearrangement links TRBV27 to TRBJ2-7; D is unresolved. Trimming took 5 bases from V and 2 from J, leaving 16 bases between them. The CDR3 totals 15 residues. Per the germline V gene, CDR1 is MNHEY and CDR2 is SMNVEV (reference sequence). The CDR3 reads CASSLGYNPAYEQYF. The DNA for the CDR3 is TGTGCCAGCAGTCTCGGGTATAATCCGGCCTACGAGCAGTACTTC.

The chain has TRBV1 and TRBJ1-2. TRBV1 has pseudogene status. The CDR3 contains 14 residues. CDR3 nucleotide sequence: TGCACCAGCAGCCAAGTGGGGGGGGAGGATGGCTACACCTTC. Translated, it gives CTSSQVGGEDGYTF.

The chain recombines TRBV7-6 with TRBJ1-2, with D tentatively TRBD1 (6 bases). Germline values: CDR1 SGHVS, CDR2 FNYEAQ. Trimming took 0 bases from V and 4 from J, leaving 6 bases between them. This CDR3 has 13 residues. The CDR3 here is CASSLAGGYGYTF. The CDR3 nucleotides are TGTGCCAGCAGCTTAGCAGGGGGCTATGGCTACACCTTC.

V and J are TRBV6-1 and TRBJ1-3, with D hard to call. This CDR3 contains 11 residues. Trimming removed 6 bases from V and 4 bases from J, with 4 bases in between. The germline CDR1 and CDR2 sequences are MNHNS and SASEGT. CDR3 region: CASRRGNTIYF. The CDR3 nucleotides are TGTGCCAGCAGGAGAGGAAACACCATATATTTT.

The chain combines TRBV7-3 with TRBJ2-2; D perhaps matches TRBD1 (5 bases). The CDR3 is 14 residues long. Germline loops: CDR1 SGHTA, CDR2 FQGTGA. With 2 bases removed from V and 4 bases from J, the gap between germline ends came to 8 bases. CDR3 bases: TGTGCCAGCAGCTTAGGCAGGGCCACCGGGGAGCTGTTTTTT. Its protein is CASSLGRATGELFF.

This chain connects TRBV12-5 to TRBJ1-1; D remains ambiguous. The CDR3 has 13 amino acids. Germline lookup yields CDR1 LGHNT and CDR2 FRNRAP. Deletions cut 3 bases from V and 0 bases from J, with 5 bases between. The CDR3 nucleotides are TGTGCTAGTGGTTTTCAGGTGAACACTGAAGCTTTCTTT. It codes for CASGFQVNTEAFF. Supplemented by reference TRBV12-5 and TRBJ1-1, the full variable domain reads DARVTQTPRHKVTEMGQEVTMRCQPILGHNTVFWYRQTMMQGLELLAYFRNRAPLDDSGMPKDRFSAEMPDATLATLKIQPSEPRDSAVYFCASGFQVNTEAFFGQGTRLTVV.

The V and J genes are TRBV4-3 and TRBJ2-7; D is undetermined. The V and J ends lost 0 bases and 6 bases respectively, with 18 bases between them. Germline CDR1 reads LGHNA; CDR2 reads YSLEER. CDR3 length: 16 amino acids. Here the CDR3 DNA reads TGCGCCAGCAGCCAAGATCTGAGTCGGCCGTCGGGCGAGCAGTACTTC. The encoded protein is CASSQDLSRPSGEQYF.

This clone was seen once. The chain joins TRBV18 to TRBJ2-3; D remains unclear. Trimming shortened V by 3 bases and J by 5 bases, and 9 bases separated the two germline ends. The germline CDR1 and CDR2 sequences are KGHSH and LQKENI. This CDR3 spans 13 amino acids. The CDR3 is CASSPFPGDTQYF. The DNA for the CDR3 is TGTGCCAGCTCACCTTTCCCCGGAGATACGCAGTATTTT. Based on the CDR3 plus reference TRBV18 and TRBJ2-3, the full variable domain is NAGVMQNPRHLVRRRGQEARLRCSPMKGHSHVYWYRQLPEEGLKFMVYLQKENIIDESGMPKERFSAEFPKEGPSILRIQQVVRGDSAAYFCASSPFPGDTQYFGPGTRLTVL.

CDR3 bases: TGCGCCAGCAGCCCACAGACAGGGGGCCGGGGCTACACCTTC. Its translation is CASSPQTGGRGYTF. This rearrangement joins TRBV5-1 to TRBJ1-2; TRBD1 agrees at 10 bases. The length of the CDR3 is 14 residues. V lost 4 bases, J lost 8 bases, and 8 bases stayed unmatched. CDR1 is SGHRS, CDR2 YFSETQ, per germline.

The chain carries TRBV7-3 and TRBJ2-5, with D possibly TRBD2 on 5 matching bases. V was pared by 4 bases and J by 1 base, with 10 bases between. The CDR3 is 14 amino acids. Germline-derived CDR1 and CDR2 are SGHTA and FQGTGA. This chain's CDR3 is CASSSSGVQETQYF. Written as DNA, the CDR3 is TGTGCCAGCAGCTCAAGCGGTGTCCAAGAGACCCAGTACTTC.

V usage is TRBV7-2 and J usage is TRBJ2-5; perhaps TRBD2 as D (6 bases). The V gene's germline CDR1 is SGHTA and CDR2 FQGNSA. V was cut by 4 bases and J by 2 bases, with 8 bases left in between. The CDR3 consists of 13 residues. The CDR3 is CASSSAGQETQYF. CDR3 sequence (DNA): TGTGCCAGCAGCTCGGCGGGGCAAGAGACCCAGTACTTC.

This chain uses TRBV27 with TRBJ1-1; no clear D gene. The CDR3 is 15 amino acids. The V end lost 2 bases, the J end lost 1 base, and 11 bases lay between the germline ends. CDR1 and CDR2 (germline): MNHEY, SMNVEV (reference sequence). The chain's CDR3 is CASSLAFTANTEAFF. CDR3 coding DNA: TGTGCCAGCAGTTTAGCGTTCACAGCGAACACTGAAGCTTTCTTT.

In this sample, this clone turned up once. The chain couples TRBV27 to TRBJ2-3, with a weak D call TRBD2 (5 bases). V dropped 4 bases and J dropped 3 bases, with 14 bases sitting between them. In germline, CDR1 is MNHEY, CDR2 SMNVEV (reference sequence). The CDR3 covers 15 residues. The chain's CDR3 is CASSSPAGATDTQYF. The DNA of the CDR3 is TGTGCCAGCAGTTCCCCGGCGGGCGCAACAGATACGCAGTATTTT.